The subject of this entry is one T cell receptor beta chain. This clonotype was counted ten times or more. Its cognate antigen has yet to be identified. Qualities for individual bases were not recorded, and no much larger clone is one base off. This sample stems from a study of identical twins (dated by TCRdb to 2016 to 2017). About the study as a whole: TCR alpha and beta repertoires from monozygotic twins, unrelated adults of various ages and cord blood were deep-sequenced to test whether fetal clonotypes persist. To rule out contamination, replicate twin experiments were performed at different times with different library preparation protocols. Summary of the overall study and its limitations: Zero-insertion analyses could be partly confounded by invariant T cells such as MAIT and iNKT, though diverse VJ usage argued against such confounding for most clonotypes. Compared with coincidental sharing between unrelated individuals, out-of-frame TCR alpha sequences shared between twins had an excess of sequences with low generation probability. Out-of-frame TCR alpha sharing in monozygotic twins was systematically underestimated by recombination models, whereas sharing between unrelated individuals was in agreement with the recombination models. A weaker excess of twin sharing was found in beta out-of-frame sequences because the signal-to-noise ratio was lowered by fewer shared sequences. Abundant cord blood beta clonotypes carried fewer insertions; young adult naive repertoires showed a weaker similar trend, while memory repertoires showed none. Conclusions relied on cross-sectional statistical analysis, since the same donors could not be followed over many years.

The CDR3 numbers 14 residues from cysteine through phenylalanine. Solely the CDR3 DNA is kept, with 42 bases framed from the first base. Clipping removes 1 base from V and 3 bases from J, with 0 as the unmatched junction base count. Every donor in the study was a healthy Caucasian. Three pairs of female monozygotic twins, all aged 18 to 29 years, made up the twin cohort. Miltenyi CD45RO+ enrichment and human naive T-cell isolation kits were used to isolate memory (CD45RO+) and naive T cells from PBMC. The receptor library was made with 5' RACE. Sequencing instrument: Illumina HiSeq 2000. Template switching introduced a universal primer binding site; the final cDNA contained a unique molecular identifier, enabling accurate counting of TCR cDNA molecules. Specific primers in the conserved constant-segment region were used to synthesize first-strand cDNA for TCR alpha and beta chains. Each cDNA library was double barcoded, with a SMART-Mk sample barcode plus Illumina barcodes, to control for contamination. TruSeq adapter sequences and Illumina sample barcodes were added in two successive PCR steps. Sequencing of the TCR alpha and beta cDNA libraries was done on the Illumina HiSeq platform using custom primers. In the source study's methods: MiGEC processed the raw reads to extract unique molecular identifiers, while MiXCR was used to determine the CDR3 positions. Recombination models were inferred per individual with the repgenHMM and IGoR tools using an EM algorithm. The tcR package in R was used for shared clonotype analysis, with sharing normalized by the product of cloneset sizes. To study raw recombination free of thymic and clonal selection effects, out-of-frame nonproductive sequences were analyzed. The public reads were reanalyzed by TCRdb: fastp trimming at Q25, MiXCR alignment, in-frame beta chains only. Every entry covers one CDR3 protein and lists the most common genes and DNA from its rows. It is TCRdb's table, rather than the study itself, that gives the V and J calls and clone size. For this sample there are about 200,000 distinct CDR3 sequences; 7.5% appear just once. The ten largest make up around 2.1% of the sample.

The same sample was also used in a study of yellow fever vaccine responses in identical twins. The second study, in turn, reports: The T cell response to vaccination in identical twins was reported by the authors to appear partly convergent and partly personalized. Focusing on identical twins, the study followed the T cell clones that responded to the vaccine, and did so with precision.

This sequence was found in a woman under 30 in good health. The V and J genes are TRBV12-3 or TRBV12-4 and TRBJ1-2, and 9 junction bases match TRBD1. The specimen was memory (CD45RO+) T cells sorted from blood. This specimen's cell subset or site label, interpreted: CD45RO+ enriched T cells. The bases read TGTGCCAGCAGTTTAGGGACAGGGGACTATGGCTACACCTTC. It codes for CASSLGTGDYGYTF.